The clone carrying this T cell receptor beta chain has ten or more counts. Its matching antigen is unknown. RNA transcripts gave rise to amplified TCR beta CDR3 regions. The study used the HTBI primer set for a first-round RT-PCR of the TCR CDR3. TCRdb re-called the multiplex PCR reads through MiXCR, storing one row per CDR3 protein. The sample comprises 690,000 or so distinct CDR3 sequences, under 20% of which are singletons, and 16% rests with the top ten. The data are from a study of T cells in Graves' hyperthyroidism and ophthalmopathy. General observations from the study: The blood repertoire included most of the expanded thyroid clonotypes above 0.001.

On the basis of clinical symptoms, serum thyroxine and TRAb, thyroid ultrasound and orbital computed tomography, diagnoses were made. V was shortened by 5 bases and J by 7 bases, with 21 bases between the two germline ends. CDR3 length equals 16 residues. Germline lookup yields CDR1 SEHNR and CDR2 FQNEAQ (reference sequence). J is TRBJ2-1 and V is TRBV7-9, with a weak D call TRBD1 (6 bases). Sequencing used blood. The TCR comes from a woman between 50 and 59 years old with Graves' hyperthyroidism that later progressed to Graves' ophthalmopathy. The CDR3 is CASSQGGVSGRNEQFF. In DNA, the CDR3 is TGTGCCAGCAGCCAAGGGGGTGTCAGCGGCCGGAATGAGCAGTTCTTC.